The 7 T cell receptor beta chains below were found in one sample sequenced in a study of cytomegalovirus exposure and HLA in healthy donors. With 60 Vbeta and 13 Jbeta primers, the PCR was carried out. Some clones are missing from TCRdb's copy, which holds only in-frame ones; the method was immunoSEQ multiplex PCR. The sample shows under 200,000 clones, approximately 80% of them seen only once. The sample was PBMCs. Every receptor here comes from a woman aged 45 to 65 in good health and CMV-seropositive.

In its sample, this clone was seen once. DNA for the CDR3: TGTGCCAGCGACAAAACGGGAGTTATTTGGAATGAGCAGTTCTTC. Translating gives CASDKTGVIWNEQFF. The chain combines TRBV6-6 with TRBJ2-1, with TRBD2 as a possible D gene (6 bases). The CDR3 runs to 15 residues. CDR1 is MNHNY and CDR2 is SVGAGI in the germline V gene (reference sequence). V was pared by 8 bases and J by 7 bases, with 21 bases between.

This clone has only one observation. The rearrangement joins TRBV4-1 to TRBJ1-2; D is possibly TRBD1 (5 bases). Germline lookup yields CDR1 MGHRA and CDR2 YSYEKL. This CDR3 spans 15 amino acids. Trimming removed 5 bases at V and 2 bases at J, with 15 bases between. This CDR3 is CASSFLRGGNYGYTF. CDR3 DNA: TGCGCCAGCAGCTTTCTCCGGGGGGGAAACTATGGCTACACCTTC.

The J gene is TRBJ1-3, the V gene TRBV4-1; D is uncertain. Trimming took off 0 bases at V and 4 bases at J, with 10 bases between the two ends. Germline CDR1 MGHRA, CDR2 YSYEKL. CDR3 size: 15 residues. The CDR3: CASSQDRVGGNTIYF. CDR3 coding DNA: TGCGCCAGCAGCCAAGATCGGGTCGGCGGAAACACCATATATTTT.

The chain combines TRBV19 with TRBJ2-7; tentative D call: TRBD1 (6 bases). Deletions cut 3 bases from V and 2 bases from J, with 11 bases between. The CDR3 runs 14 residues. Germline CDR1 reads LNHDA; CDR2 reads SQIVND (reference sequence). CDR3 sequence (DNA): TGTGCCAGTAGTATTGACAGGATACCCTACGAGCAGTACTTC. Residues: CASSIDRIPYEQYF.

The chain links TRBV7-2 to TRBJ1-1; D unclear. Trimming removed 5 bases from V and 5 bases from J, with 18 bases in between. The CDR3 runs 15 residues. Germline CDR1 and CDR2: SGHTA and FQGNSA. CDR3 coding DNA: TGTGCCAGCAGCACCCAACCGGGAGTGGGAACTGAAGCTTTCTTT. It encodes CASSTQPGVGTEAFF.

This clone has just a few counts. This chain joins TRBV30 and TRBJ2-2; TRBD2 matches 11 bases. Germline values: CDR1 GTSNPN, CDR2 SVGIG (reference sequence). After removal of 4 bases from V and 0 bases from J, the junction contained 13 bases not matched to a gene. This CDR3 is 19 amino acids long. The CDR3 DNA follows: TGTGCCTGGACCCCACGGGGACTAGCGGTTTCGTCGAACACCGGGGAGCTGTTTTTT. Its protein product is CAWTPRGLAVSSNTGELFF.

The chain carries TRBV7-9 and TRBJ2-7, with TRBD2 as a possible D gene (5 bases). The CDR3 sequence is 13 residues long. V lost 5 bases and J lost 5, with 13 bases in between. Germline lookup yields CDR1 SEHNR and CDR2 FQNEAQ (reference sequence). The CDR3 DNA reads TGTGCCAGCAGCATCGGGGAGCAAAACGAGCAGTACTTC. Its translation is CASSIGEQNEQYF.